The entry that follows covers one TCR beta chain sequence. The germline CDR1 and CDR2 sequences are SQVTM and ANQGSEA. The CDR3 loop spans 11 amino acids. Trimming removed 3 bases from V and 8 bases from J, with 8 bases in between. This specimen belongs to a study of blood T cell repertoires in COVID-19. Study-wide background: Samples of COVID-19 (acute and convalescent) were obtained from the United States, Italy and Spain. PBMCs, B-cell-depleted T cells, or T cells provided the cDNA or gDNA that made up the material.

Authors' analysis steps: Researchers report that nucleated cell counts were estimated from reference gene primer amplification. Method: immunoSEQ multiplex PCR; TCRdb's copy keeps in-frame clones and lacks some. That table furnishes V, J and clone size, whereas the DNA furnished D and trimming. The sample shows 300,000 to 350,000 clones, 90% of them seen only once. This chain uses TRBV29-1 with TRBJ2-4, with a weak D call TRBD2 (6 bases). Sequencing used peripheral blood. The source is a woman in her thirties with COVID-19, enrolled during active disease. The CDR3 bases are TGCAGCGTTGACGGCGGGGACATTCAGTACTTC. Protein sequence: CSVDGGDIQYF.